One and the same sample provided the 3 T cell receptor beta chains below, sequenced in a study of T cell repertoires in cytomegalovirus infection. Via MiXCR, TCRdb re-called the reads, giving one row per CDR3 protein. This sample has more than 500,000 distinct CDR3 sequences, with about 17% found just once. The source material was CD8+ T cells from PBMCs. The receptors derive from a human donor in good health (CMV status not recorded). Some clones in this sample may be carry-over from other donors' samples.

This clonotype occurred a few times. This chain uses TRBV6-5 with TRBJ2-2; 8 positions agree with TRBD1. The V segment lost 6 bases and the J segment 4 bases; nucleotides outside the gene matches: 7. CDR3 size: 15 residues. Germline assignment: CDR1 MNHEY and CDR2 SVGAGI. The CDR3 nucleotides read TGTGCCAGCAGCATAACAGGGGGACTCACCGGGGAGCTGTTTTTT. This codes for CASSITGGLTGELFF.

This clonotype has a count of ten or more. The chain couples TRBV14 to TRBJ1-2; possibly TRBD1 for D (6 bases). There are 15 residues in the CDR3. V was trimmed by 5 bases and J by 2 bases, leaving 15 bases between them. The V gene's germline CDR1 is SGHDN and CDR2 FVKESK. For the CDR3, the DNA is TGTGCCAGCAGCGGTTGGACAGAAGCGAACTATGGCTACACCTTC. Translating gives CASSGWTEANYGYTF. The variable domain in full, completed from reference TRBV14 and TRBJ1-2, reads EAGVTQFPSHSVIEKGQTVTLRCDPISGHDNLYWYRRVMGKEIKFLLHFVKESKQDESGMPNNRFLAERTGGTYSTLKVQPAELEDSGVYFCASSGWTEANYGYTFGSGTRLTVV.

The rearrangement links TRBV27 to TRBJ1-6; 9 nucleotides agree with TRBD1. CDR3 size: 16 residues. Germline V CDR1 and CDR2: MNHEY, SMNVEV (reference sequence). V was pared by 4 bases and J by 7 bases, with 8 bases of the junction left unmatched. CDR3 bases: TGTGCCAGCAGTTCGCCGGGACAGGGATCCAATTCACCCCTCCACTTT. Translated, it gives CASSSPGQGSNSPLHF.